This paragraph covers one TCR beta chain sequence. Which antigen it targets is not known. Base quality data are lacking; no much larger clone is found one base away. Before genomic DNA extraction, conventional CD4+ T cells were isolated from blood as CD25-low CD127-high cells. The study included eight patients with RAG deficiency: one had SCID, two had Omenn syndrome and five had combined immunodeficiency or atypical SCID. This specimen belongs to a study of regulatory and conventional T cells in RAG deficiency (dated 2017 in TCRdb). Looking at the study overall: Autoimmunity is frequently linked to hypomorphic RAG mutations in combined immunodeficiency or atypical SCID. The study used high-throughput TCR beta sequencing to compare repertoire diversity and composition of Treg, conventional CD4+ and CD8+ T cells between RAG-deficient patients and healthy controls.

CDR1 is given as LNHNV and CDR2 as YYDKDF, both from the germline V gene (reference sequence). The CDR3 has 16 amino acids, counting the end cysteine and phenylalanine. Here the CDR3 DNA is all that survives: 48 bases in frame from base 1. The junction shows trimming of 1 base on V and 0 bases on J, and the gene matches do not reach 1 base of it. Beyond this particular receptor, the publication reports: Some T-cell subset analyses were not performed for some subjects. All patient T-cell subsets had shorter CDR3 lengths; Omenn syndrome patients showed >85% Treg-Tconv repertoire overlap at nucleotide and amino acid level. In Omenn syndrome and CID/AS patients compared with controls, roughly 98-fold fewer unique TCR beta sequences were detected from Treg cells, versus approximately 10-fold fewer for other subsets. Compared with control T-cell subpopulations, RAG-deficient patients had much lower Shannon entropy and higher Simpson indices. Sorted CD25-high CD127-low cells from Omenn syndrome patients may represent peripherally activated cells rather than bona fide Treg cells.

Library preparation was by the immunoSEQ multiplex PCR assay. Genomic DNA from the sorted T-cell subsets was used to amplify and sequence rearranged TCR beta chain products. On the study's bioinformatics: Shannon entropy and Simpson indices were used to measure the diversity of productive TCR beta rearrangements in each repertoire. To assess clonal expansion, the frequencies of the 100 most abundant productive TCR beta clonotypes were added up as a share of total reads. The TRB repertoires were scored with a self-reactivity index that is based on amino acid usage at CDR3beta positions 6 and 7. Two-way ANOVA was applied to the repertoire analyses, whereas Student t or Mann-Whitney tests were applied to the flow cytometric analyses. TCRdb holds this immuneACCESS table with in-frame rearrangements only. Some clones are missing; in checked studies, unresolved V genes explain under half, and the rest has no known cause. The D gene and trimming were derived from the DNA, and the V and J assignments and clone size from that table. This sample has 8,000 to 10,000 clones in its table, and around 94% of those were observed once. The leading ten clones occupy over 1.3% of the sample.

The TCR sequence derives from a human donor with RAG deficiency presenting as severe combined immunodeficiency. The sequenced material came from CD4+ effector T cells sorted from blood. This chain is built from TRBV15 and TRBJ2-2; 8 bases in between match TRBD1. The CDR3 reads as follows: CATSRGGQANTGELFF. The nucleotide sequence reads TGTGCCACCAGCAGAGGGGGACAGGCGAACACCGGGGAGCTGTTTTTT. When the CDR3 is completed using the reference TRBV15 and TRBJ2-2 genes on either side, the full variable domain is DAMVIQNPRYQVTQFGKPVTLSCSQTLNHNVMYWYQQKSSQAPKLLFHYYDKDFNNEADTPDNFQSRRPNTSFCFLDIRSPGLGDTAMYLCATSRGGQANTGELFFGEGSRLTVL.